This T cell receptor (beta chain) was identified during a study of TIL therapy for anti-PD-1-resistant metastatic lung cancer (dated by TCRdb to the early 2020s). In the study overall: Tumors were harvested prior to any PD-1/PD-L1 blockade, after which nivolumab was administered to patients, and lymphodepletion, expanded TIL infusion and IL-2 were given to patients who progressed. Tumor and peripheral blood T cell receptor beta sequencing was used to track clonotypes across tumor, expanded TIL product and serial blood samples. Enrolled patients had a median age of around 49 years (range roughly 38-80) and a median tumor PD-L1 proportion score of 6% to 6.5%. A median non-synonymous tumor mutation burden of around 1.5 mutations per megabase was determined across the cohort by whole-exome sequencing. The cohort was predominantly lung adenocarcinoma, with a few EGFR-mutant and two ALK-rearranged tumors, and half of patients were current or former smokers. General study outcomes and caveats: The baseline peripheral repertoire was partially replaced by infused TIL clonotypes, which then decayed over months, and persistence showed no apparent association with response. The study protocol defined all tumor marker inferences as exploratory. The cohort was highly selected, including more treatment-naive, never-smoker and oncogene-addicted patients than is typical, which limits generalizability.

TCR beta CDR3 regions were amplified from genomic DNA by bias-controlled multiplex PCR with the immunoSEQ v3 hsTCRB kit. The TCR libraries were sequenced on an Illumina NextSeq 500 to around 2 million read pairs for survey level or 5-6 million read pairs for deep level. The original pipeline was this. V, D and J genes were assigned, non-productive sequences were removed, and clonality was reported by immunoSEQ Analyzer software. Repertoires of infused TIL and blood were compared using productive Simpson clonality and the Morisita overlap index of productive TRB rearrangements. For each clone in blood, the absolute clonotype count was estimated by multiplying the lymphocyte count by the CD3+ fraction and by the clone's productive frequency. TCRdb obtained this table from immuneACCESS and retained in-frame rearrangements with V and J assigned. These tables miss some clones; where compared with another copy, unresolved V genes account for less than half of the shortfall, and the remainder is unexplained. The DNA was the basis for D and trimming; V, J and clone size are from that table. Present in this sample are about 60,000 clones, approximately 69% of which were seen just once. Of the sample, around 6.6% falls within the top ten clones.

The V end gives up 7 bases and the J end 8 bases, leaving 7 bases in the junction not matched to a gene. The CDR3 runs 12 amino acids, cysteine and phenylalanine included. The sequence is cut down to CDR3 DNA, 36 bases in frame from base 1. Per the germline V gene, MNHEY is the CDR1 and SVGAGI is the CDR2. On this clone itself: Its antigen target is currently unknown. No quality values exist for individual bases; no much larger clone is one base distant.

The time point label on this specimen signifies: pre-treatment sample, taken before nivolumab and TIL therapy. Between late 2017 and 2020, a dual-center phase I trial enrolled adults who had stage 4 NSCLC. Samples were obtained from a single-arm, open-label phase I trial in which tumor-infiltrating lymphocyte therapy with nivolumab was evaluated in advanced non-small cell lung cancer. Blood mononuclear cells from EDTA tubes were separated on a Ficoll gradient and snap-frozen as pellets, and DNA was extracted from the cells using a Qiagen mini-prep kit. This TCR derives from a person between 25 and 80 years old with non-small cell lung cancer. The V gene is TRBV6-5 and the J gene is TRBJ1-1; the junction holds 7 bases that match TRBD1. The specimen comprised blood, sampled at baseline. The nucleotide sequence is TGTGCCAGCATCACGACAGGGCGAGAAGCTTTCTTT. Its translation reads: CASITTGREAFF.